This T cell receptor (beta chain) was identified in a study of cytomegalovirus exposure and HLA in healthy donors. Whole-study results and caveats: A missense DCLRE1C variant was associated with V- and J-gene trimming of TCR beta chains in a later analysis, and an independent cohort replicated the association. Most CMV-associated TCR beta chains appeared HLA-restricted in a later analysis. For presence/absence analyses, sequencing depth was assumed to be roughly uniform across donors.

PCR amplification relied on 60 Vbeta primers (plus 13 Jbeta primers). Using immunoSEQ multiplex PCR, the repertoire was profiled, and TCRdb retains in-frame clones only, with some absent. The data hold roughly 180,000 clones, with 65% to 90% observed a single time. Note on this clone: The antigen remains unidentified.

CDR1 is SGHRS, CDR2 YFSETQ, per germline. V lost 0 bases, J lost 5 bases, and 17 bases lay in between. The CDR3 is 16 residues long. The rearrangement uses TRBV5-1 and TRBJ1-1; tentative D call: TRBD1 (6 bases). This TCR came from a girl aged 2 to 10 in good health and CMV-seropositive. Input material: PBMCs. Written as DNA, the CDR3 is TGCGCCAGCAGCTTGGGGGGCAGGGGTCAACAGACTGAAGCTTTCTTT. This translates into CASSLGGRGQQTEAFF.